The 30 T cell receptor beta chains reported below all come from one sample, sequenced in a study of blood T cell repertoires in COVID-19 (TCRdb year 2020). The library was built by means of the immunoSEQ multiplex PCR assay. TCRdb carries this immuneACCESS record with in-frame sequences only. Its versions omit some clonotypes, under half of them owing to an unresolved V gene in the studies checked, with the rest unexplained. Present in this sample are 300,000 to 450,000 clones, 70% to 85% of which were seen just once. The top ten clonotypes cover more than 1% of the sample. The sample comprised peripheral blood. The receptor set was obtained from a human donor with acute or convalescent COVID-19. The donor label of this sample is uncertain.

CDR3 nucleotide sequence: TGTGCCAGTAGTTCCTGGACAGGCGCTACTGGAAACACCATATATTTT. It yields the protein CASSSWTGATGNTIYF. The chain has TRBV19 and TRBJ1-3; 7 bases are shared with TRBD1. The length of the CDR3 is 16 residues. V was pared by 5 bases and J by 2 bases, with 9 bases of the junction left unmatched. Germline CDR1 and CDR2: LNHDA and SQIVND (reference sequence).

V and J are TRBV19 and TRBJ2-3; the match to TRBD2 covers 8 bases. This CDR3 contains 17 residues. CDR1 is LNHDA and CDR2 is SQIVND in the germline V gene (reference sequence). V lost 5 bases, J lost 1 base, and 11 bases stayed unmatched. The CDR3 nucleotides are TGTGCCAGTAGTCGTCGGCTCCGTAGCGGGGGCACAGATACGCAGTATTTT. Translating gives CASSRRLRSGGTDTQYF.

The chain employs TRBV7-9 and TRBJ2-7; 10 positions agree with TRBD2. With 4 bases clipped from V and 3 bases from J, the junction kept 6 bases outside the gene matches. The CDR3 length is 15 residues. Germline V gene sequence: CDR1 SEHNR, CDR2 FQNEAQ (reference sequence). CDR3 loop: CASSSPSGGDYEQYF. In DNA, the CDR3 is TGTGCCAGCAGCTCCCCCAGCGGGGGGGACTACGAGCAGTACTTC.

To note about this clone: The same CDR3 can be traced to other DNA sequences in this sample. The chain employs TRBV2 and TRBJ1-1; D might be TRBD1 (5 bases). The V end lost 6 bases, the J end lost 2 bases, and 10 bases lay between the germline ends. Germline-derived CDR1 and CDR2 are SNHLY and FYNNEI. The CDR3 totals 13 residues. CDR3 coding DNA: TGTGCCAGCAGAGACAGAGTTAACACTGAAGCTTTCTTT. It encodes CASRDRVNTEAFF.

This clone was counted ten times or more. V usage is TRBV30 and J usage is TRBJ1-2; 8 nucleotides line up with TRBD1. Trimming cost V 2 bases and J 8 bases; bases outside gene matches: 19. Germline V gives CDR1 GTSNPN, CDR2 SVGIG (reference sequence). CDR3 length equals 17 residues. For the CDR3, the DNA is TGTGCCTGGAGTCTGAACCTTTGGACAGGGCAGGCTAGCGGCTACACCTTC. It yields the protein CAWSLNLWTGQASGYTF.

The V call is TRBV18, the J call TRBJ2-5; 15 bases line up with TRBD2. Germline V lookup: CDR1 KGHSH, CDR2 LQKENI. V trimming: 6 bases; J trimming: 1 base; junction bases outside the gene matches: 12. The CDR3 is made up of 19 amino acids. The CDR3 nucleotides are TGTGCCAGCTCCCGCAATTCGGGGACTAGCGGGAGGTCCCAAGAGACCCAGTACTTC. Its translation: CASSRNSGTSGRSQETQYF.

This chain links TRBV2 with TRBJ2-5; 8 bases align to TRBD2. CDR3 length: 14 residues. The V gene end was trimmed by 6 bases and the J gene end by 5 bases; junction bases not matched to a gene: 8. Germline V CDR1 and CDR2: SNHLY, FYNNEI. The CDR3 protein is CASRRGLALETQYF. CDR3 DNA: TGTGCCAGCAGGCGCGGACTAGCCCTGGAGACCCAGTACTTC.

The chain couples TRBV3-1 (or the pseudogene TRBV3-2) to TRBJ2-3; TRBD2 matches 10 bases. The ends lost 0 bases at V and 1 base at J; junction bases unmatched: 7. Germline assignment: CDR1 LGHDT and CDR2 YNNKEL (reference sequence). This CDR3 has 18 residues. The CDR3 reads CASSQDSIAGGRTDTQYF. DNA for the CDR3: TGTGCCAGCAGCCAAGATTCAATAGCGGGGGGCCGCACAGATACGCAGTATTTT.

The sample holds one count of this clone. This chain connects TRBV28 to TRBJ1-6; perhaps TRBD1 as D (5 bases). Germline V lookup: CDR1 MDHEN, CDR2 SYDVKM. V was clipped by 6 bases and J by 12 bases, with 18 bases between them. This CDR3 comprises 14 residues. CDR3 loop: CASRYSGPGGPLHF. The DNA of the CDR3 is TGTGCCAGCAGATATTCGGGGCCGGGAGGACCCCTCCACTTT.

The gene calls are TRBV28 and TRBJ2-4, with a weak D call TRBD1 (6 bases). Between the trimmed V and J ends, which lost 5 bases and 6 bases, there was a span of 17 bases. This CDR3 is 15 amino acids long. CDR1 and CDR2 (germline): MDHEN, SYDVKM. CDR3 sequence reads: CASSETTGSRNIQYF. The CDR3 region has the DNA TGTGCCAGCAGTGAGACTACAGGGTCGAGAAACATTCAGTACTTC.

The rearrangement joins TRBV4-1 to TRBJ1-4; D perhaps matches TRBD1 (5 bases). CDR1 is MGHRA and CDR2 is YSYEKL in the germline V gene. The CDR3 sequence is 14 residues long. V gave up 6 bases and J gave up 5 bases, with 13 bases separating them. DNA of the CDR3: TGCGCCAGCAGTCCAGGGCCCATAAATGAAAAACTGTTTTTT. Translated: CASSPGPINEKLFF.

The CDR3 DNA reads as TGTGCCAGCAGCCTATCTGGGGCGGTAGATACGCAGTATTTT. Amino acids: CASSLSGAVDTQYF. The gene calls are TRBV7-7 and TRBJ2-3, with D possibly TRBD1 on 5 matching bases. V dropped 5 bases and J dropped 5 bases, with 14 bases sitting between them. The CDR3 spans 14 residues. Germline CDR1 is SSHAT and CDR2 is FNYEAQ (reference sequence).

In this sample, this clone turned up a few times. The junction departs from the called germline gene at one end, perhaps through a read error. The chain uses TRBV24-1 and TRBJ1-6, with D maybe TRBD1 (5 bases). The CDR3 runs 12 residues. Per the germline V gene, CDR1 is KGHDR and CDR2 is SFDVKD. The CDR3 loop is CATSGYRPAEYF. For the CDR3, the DNA is TGTGCCACCAGTGGATACAGGCCAGCAGAGTACTTT.

This chain joins TRBV30 and TRBJ1-6; no clear D gene. Trimming stripped 1 base from V and 6 bases from J, with 10 bases between. The CDR3 consists of 14 residues. Germline loops: CDR1 GTSNPN, CDR2 SVGIG (reference sequence). DNA for the CDR3: TGTGCCTGGAGTGCTTTGCGGGGTAATTCACCCCTCCACTTT. Translating it yields CAWSALRGNSPLHF.

V gene TRBV5-8 combines with J gene TRBJ1-4; tentatively, D is TRBD1 (5 bases). CDR1 is SGHTS and CDR2 is YDEGEE in the germline V gene. Trimming shortened V by 4 bases and J by 0 bases, and 13 bases separated the two germline ends. This CDR3 is built from 16 residues. CDR3 DNA: TGTGCCAGCAGCATCGGGACGGGGGCAACTAATGAAAAACTGTTTTTT. Protein product: CASSIGTGATNEKLFF.

J is TRBJ1-2 and V is TRBV7-9; D is perhaps TRBD1 (6 bases). Germline values: CDR1 SEHNR, CDR2 FQNEAQ (reference sequence). The CDR3 spans 14 residues. V was cut by 0 bases and J by 8 bases, with 13 bases left in between. The DNA for the CDR3 is TGTGCCAGCAGCTTAGCTCTGGGGGCGTGGGGCTACACCTTC. It translates to CASSLALGAWGYTF.

The chain has TRBV29-1 and TRBJ1-2; 8 bases map to TRBD1. Germline V gene lookup returns CDR1 SQVTM and CDR2 ANQGSEA. This CDR3 is built from 14 residues. Losses at the gene ends were 6 bases for V and 4 bases for J; bases not matched to a gene: 10. The CDR3 DNA follows: TGCAGCGTCGGTGACAGGGGTTTACTCTATGGCTACACCTTC. This gives the protein CSVGDRGLLYGYTF. Full variable domain (outside the CDR3, taken from reference TRBV29-1 and TRBJ1-2): SAVISQKPSRDICQRGTSLTIQCQVDSQVTMMFWYRQQPGQSLTLIATANQGSEATYESGFVIDKFPISRPNLTFSTLTVSNMSPEDSSIYLCSVGDRGLLYGYTFGSGTRLTVV.

Remarks on this clone: Distinct nucleotide sequences in the sample also encode this CDR3. The V call is TRBV5-4, the J call TRBJ2-5; 7 nucleotides agree with TRBD2. CDR1 and CDR2 (germline): SGHNT, YYREEE (reference sequence). V lost 0 bases and J lost 1; bases outside the gene matches: 6. The CDR3 contains 16 residues. DNA for the CDR3: TGTGCCAGCAGCTTGGGGTTCTCTAGCGGCCAAGAGACCCAGTACTTC. Amino acids: CASSLGFSSGQETQYF.

Comments on this clone: This sample includes further DNA sequences coding for the same CDR3. CDR3 coding DNA: TGTGCCAGCTCCCCAAGACAGGGAGCCTCTGGAAACACCATATATTTT. This gives the protein CASSPRQGASGNTIYF. V usage is TRBV18 and J usage is TRBJ1-3; 7 nucleotides match TRBD1. Germline V gene sequence: CDR1 KGHSH, CDR2 LQKENI. The V segment lost 6 bases and the J segment 0 bases; nucleotides outside the gene matches: 8. CDR3 length: 16 amino acids.

V is TRBV30 and J is TRBJ1-5, with D possibly TRBD1 on 5 matching bases. CDR1 GTSNPN and CDR2 SVGIG come from the germline V gene (reference sequence). The V and J ends lost 0 bases and 3 bases respectively, with 18 bases between them. The CDR3 extends over 17 amino acids. In DNA form, the CDR3 reads TGTGCCTGGAGTGTACTTCAGGGTGGAGGGTACAATCAGCCCCAGCATTTT. This encodes CAWSVLQGGGYNQPQHF.

This clone was seen only a few times. This chain uses TRBV6-1 with TRBJ1-1; weak D call: TRBD1 (5 bases). Trimming removed 3 bases from V and 5 bases from J, with 13 bases in between. There are 14 residues in the CDR3. Germline V lookup: CDR1 MNHNS, CDR2 SASEGT. CDR3 amino acids: CASSDPGLLTEAFF. CDR3 nucleotide sequence: TGTGCCAGCAGTGATCCAGGGCTACTTACTGAAGCTTTCTTT.

This chain joins TRBV10-3 and TRBJ2-7; tentative D call: TRBD1 (5 bases). Germline-derived CDR1 and CDR2 are ENHRY and SYGVKD. V was clipped by 5 bases and J by 0 bases, with 11 bases between them. The CDR3 consists of 14 residues. Here the CDR3 DNA reads TGTGCCATCAGTACAGGTGCTAGCTCCTACGAGCAGTACTTC. It codes for CAISTGASSYEQYF.

The rearrangement joins TRBV4-2 to TRBJ1-2; 7 bases line up with TRBD1. V was pared by 1 base and J by 1 base, with 9 bases of the junction left unmatched. Germline V gene sequence: CDR1 LGHNA, CDR2 YNFKEQ. There are 17 residues in the CDR3. This chain's CDR3 is CASSQVVGTADNYGYTF. In DNA, the CDR3 is TGTGCCAGCAGCCAAGTCGTGGGGACAGCAGATAACTATGGCTACACCTTC.

This clone has a single count. The V call is TRBV11-3, the J call TRBJ2-1; D is undetermined. V lost 1 base to trimming and J lost 4 bases, with 5 bases between them. The CDR3 covers 13 residues. The germline V gene has CDR1 SGHNT and CDR2 YENEEA. CDR3: CASSLGPYNEQFF. CDR3 sequence (DNA): TGTGCCAGCAGCTTAGGGCCTTACAATGAGCAGTTCTTC.

This clone was seen only a few times. V and J are TRBV24-1 and TRBJ2-7, with D perhaps matching TRBD1 (5 bases). The CDR3 spans 13 residues. Germline values: CDR1 KGHDR, CDR2 SFDVKD. V was cut by 4 bases and J by 2 bases, with 8 bases left in between. The CDR3 DNA is TGTGCCACCAGTGAAGCAGGGACCTACGAGCAGTACTTC. Protein sequence: CATSEAGTYEQYF.

J is TRBJ2-5 and V is TRBV18, with D unclear. V lost 4 bases, J lost 0 bases, and 6 bases lay in between. In germline, CDR1 is KGHSH, CDR2 LQKENI. This CDR3 is built from 13 residues. CDR3 loop: CASSLINQETQYF. The CDR3 nucleotides read TGTGCCAGCTCACTAATTAACCAAGAGACCCAGTACTTC.

CDR3 amino acids: CASSSGGTGDSGYTF. The DNA for the CDR3 is TGTGCCAGCAGCTCGGGAGGGACAGGGGATAGTGGCTACACCTTC. This sequence joins TRBV27 and TRBJ1-2; 10 nucleotides match TRBD1. Germline-derived CDR1 and CDR2 are MNHEY and SMNVEV (reference sequence). J was trimmed by 7 bases and V by 6 bases; bases with no gene match: 11. This CDR3 has 15 amino acids.

The chain links TRBV28 to TRBJ2-2; the match to TRBD2 covers 8 bases. The CDR3 is 17 amino acids. Germline assignment: CDR1 MDHEN and CDR2 SYDVKM. V shed 4 bases and J 1 base; nucleotides not matched to a gene: 8. The CDR3 DNA follows: TGTGCCAGCAGTTCCATCGGGGGGGGTATGAACACCGGGGAGCTGTTTTTT. Its translation is CASSSIGGGMNTGELFF. The entire variable domain, with the rest obtained from reference TRBV28 and TRBJ2-2, is as follows: DVKVTQSSRYLVKRTGEKVFLECVQDMDHENMFWYRQDPGLGLRLIYFSYDVKMKEKGDIPEGYSVSREKKERFSLILESASTNQTSMYLCASSSIGGGMNTGELFFGEGSRLTVL.

V and J are TRBV28 and TRBJ1-6; D unresolved. Germline values: CDR1 MDHEN, CDR2 SYDVKM. V shed 9 bases and J shed 8 bases, with 14 bases lying between them. This CDR3 is built from 13 residues. The CDR3 spells CASRGRFYSPLHF. The CDR3 DNA sequence: TGTGCCAGTCGAGGGAGGTTTTATTCACCCCTCCACTTT.

J is TRBJ1-1 and V is TRBV6-5, with D maybe TRBD1 (6 bases). The CDR3 has 14 residues. Trimming cost V 8 bases and J 1 base, with 14 bases left between them. Germline values: CDR1 MNHEY, CDR2 SVGAGI. The CDR3, as DNA: TGTGCCAGCGGCCTACCGGGACAGAACACTGAAGCTTTCTTT. It is translated as CASGLPGQNTEAFF.